Shown below are 18 T cell receptor beta chains from a single sample sequenced in a study of OX40 agonist ivuxolimab in advanced cancers. Assay used: immunoSEQ multiplex PCR; TCRdb lists only in-frame clones, some missing. In the table there are about 48,000 clones, 65% to 85% of which are singletons. The starting material was CD4+ or CD8+ T cells sorted from blood, obtained in a trial of the OX40 agonist ivuxolimab. Receptor source: an adult with an advanced solid tumor such as melanoma, head and neck, liver or kidney cancer.

This chain links TRBV6-1 with TRBJ2-3; 10 positions agree with TRBD2. CDR3 length: 15 amino acids. After removal of 6 bases from V and 1 base from J, the junction contained 4 bases not matched to a gene. Germline loops: CDR1 MNHNS, CDR2 SASEGT. The CDR3 DNA follows: TGTGCCAGCAGGGAAACTAGCGGGGGCACAGATACGCAGTATTTT. Protein product: CASRETSGGTDTQYF.

V gene TRBV7-3 combines with J gene TRBJ2-3; 8 nucleotides match TRBD1. CDR1 is SGHTA, CDR2 FQGTGA, per germline. With 5 bases clipped from V and 5 bases from J, the junction kept 9 bases outside the gene matches. This CDR3 contains 15 residues. CDR3 loop: CASSTGQGEGDTQYF. CDR3 bases: TGTGCCAGCAGCACAGGACAGGGTGAAGGAGATACGCAGTATTTT.

The chain has TRBV4-1 and TRBJ2-2, with a possible D match to TRBD2 (6 bases). The CDR3 consists of 13 residues. Germline V CDR1 and CDR2: MGHRA, YSYEKL. V lost 4 bases to trimming and J lost 6 bases, with 9 bases between them. CDR3: CASSRTSPGELFF. The CDR3 coding sequence is TGCGCCAGCAGCCGAACTAGCCCCGGGGAGCTGTTTTTT.

The chain links TRBV7-6 to TRBJ1-1, with a possible D match to TRBD1 (5 bases). CDR3 length: 14 residues. The germline gives CDR1 SGHVS, CDR2 FNYEAQ. Trimming cost V 5 bases and J 4 bases, with 14 bases left between them. The CDR3: CASSAARGGTEAFF. For the CDR3, the DNA is TGTGCCAGCAGCGCCGCACGGGGGGGCACTGAAGCTTTCTTT. The full variable domain, rest sourced from reference TRBV7-6 and TRBJ1-1, is GAGVSQSPRYKVTKRGQDVALRCDPISGHVSLYWYRQALGQGPEFLTYFNYEAQQDKSGLPNDRFSAERPEGSISTLTIQRTEQRDSAMYRCASSAARGGTEAFFGQGTRLTVV.

The chain joins TRBV14 to TRBJ2-2; TRBD2 might be the D (6 bases). The CDR3 spans 15 residues. The germline CDR1 and CDR2 sequences are SGHDN and FVKESK. V dropped 3 bases and J dropped 1 base, with 9 bases sitting between them. The CDR3 DNA follows: TGTGCCAGCAGCCAGAGGAGGGGGAACACCGGGGAGCTGTTTTTT. Protein: CASSQRRGNTGELFF.

The chain recombines TRBV28 with TRBJ2-1, with 13 bases aligning to TRBD2. CDR1 is MDHEN and CDR2 is SYDVKM in the germline V gene. The V segment lost 4 bases and the J segment 7 bases; nucleotides outside the gene matches: 4. This CDR3 is built from 15 residues. The CDR3: CASSYGTSGTNEQFF. The CDR3 DNA reads as TGTGCCAGCAGTTATGGGACTAGCGGGACTAATGAGCAGTTCTTC.

Concerning this clone: Compared with germline, one end of the junction differs, possibly owing to a read error. J is TRBJ1-2 and V is TRBV10-2; possible D gene TRBD1, 5 bases. Germline-derived CDR1 and CDR2 are WSHSY and SAAADI. The CDR3 runs to 14 residues. The DNA of the CDR3 is TGCGTCAGCAGGACGAACGGGGGGAACTATGGCTACACCTTC. Its protein is CVSRTNGGNYGYTF.

The rearrangement links TRBV28 to TRBJ2-4; 7 bases agree with TRBD1. The germline V gene encodes CDR1 MDHEN and CDR2 SYDVKM. The CDR3 is 18 amino acids. The V gene end was trimmed by 6 bases and the J gene end by 1 base; junction bases not matched to a gene: 15. CDR3 DNA: TGTGCCAGCAGCGTGGCAGGGGGAACGACAGGGGCCAAAAACATTCAGTACTTC. Its protein product is CASSVAGGTTGAKNIQYF. The complete variable domain, with remaining parts taken from reference TRBV28 and TRBJ2-4, reads DVKVTQSSRYLVKRTGEKVFLECVQDMDHENMFWYRQDPGLGLRLIYFSYDVKMKEKGDIPEGYSVSREKKERFSLILESASTNQTSMYLCASSVAGGTTGAKNIQYFGAGTRLSVL.

The rearrangement joins TRBV2 to TRBJ2-6; the D is unclear. Trimming took 6 bases from V and 0 from J, leaving 6 bases between them. The CDR3 sequence is 14 residues long. Germline V gene sequence: CDR1 SNHLY, CDR2 FYNNEI. CDR3 loop: CASRWGSGANVLTF. CDR3 nucleotide sequence: TGTGCCAGCAGGTGGGGCTCTGGGGCCAACGTCCTGACTTTC.

In the case of this clone: Other DNA sequences in the same sample also yield this CDR3. This sequence joins TRBV7-2 and TRBJ1-2, with 8 bases aligning to TRBD1. CDR1 and CDR2 from the germline V gene are SGHTA and FQGNSA. With 5 bases clipped from V and 2 bases from J, the junction kept 7 bases outside the gene matches. The CDR3 has 15 residues. CDR3 sequence reads: CASSPRTGQNYGYTF. DNA of the CDR3: TGTGCCAGCAGCCCCAGGACAGGGCAGAACTATGGCTACACCTTC.

The V and J genes are TRBV10-3 and TRBJ1-2, with 9 nucleotides matching TRBD1. The CDR3 spans 16 residues. Germline trimming cut 6 bases from V and 0 bases from J; bases unmatched to any gene: 8. The germline gives CDR1 ENHRY, CDR2 SYGVKD. This chain's CDR3 is CAISARDRETNYGYTF. As DNA, the CDR3 is TGTGCCATCAGCGCCCGGGACAGGGAGACTAACTATGGCTACACCTTC.

This sequence joins TRBV29-1 and TRBJ1-4; 8 bases match TRBD1. Germline CDR1 reads SQVTM; CDR2 reads ANQGSEA. This CDR3 region has 14 residues. V gave up 4 bases and J gave up 2 bases; unmatched junction bases: 3. CDR3 amino acids: CSVGRTGTNEKLFF. The CDR3 DNA sequence: TGCAGCGTTGGACGGACAGGGACTAATGAAAAACTGTTTTTT.

V gene TRBV6-6 combines with J gene TRBJ2-5; TRBD1 is a possible D gene (6 bases). Looked up from germline, CDR1 is MNHNY and CDR2 is SVGAGI (reference sequence). CDR3 length: 16 amino acids. Trimming removed 4 bases from V and 7 bases from J, with 22 bases in between. As DNA, the CDR3 is TGTGCCAGCAGTTCCGGAAACGACAGGAAGAAAAGGACCCAGTACTTC. As protein: CASSSGNDRKKRTQYF.

This clone was seen just once. The chain employs TRBV14 and TRBJ2-7; D is unclear. The CDR3 length is 14 residues. Germline assignment: CDR1 SGHDN and CDR2 FVKESK. Trimming stripped 0 bases from V and 7 bases from J, with 13 bases between. The CDR3 spells CASSQDGSRREQYV. In DNA, the CDR3 is TGTGCCAGCAGCCAAGATGGTAGCCGTAGGGAGCAGTACGTC.

This clone was detected only once. The chain has TRBV2 and TRBJ2-5; D remains unclear. Germline V lookup: CDR1 SNHLY, CDR2 FYNNEI. The CDR3 extends over 13 amino acids. The germline V and J ends were trimmed by 6 bases and 2 bases, with 10 bases remaining between them. Written as DNA, the CDR3 is TGTGCCAGCAGACCGGACCAGCAAGAGACCCAGTACTTC. It translates to CASRPDQQETQYF.

This clone has a handful of counts. The chain's CDR3 is CASSDIGAGANVLTF. In DNA form, the CDR3 reads TGTGCCAGCAGTGACATCGGGGCTGGGGCCAACGTCCTGACTTTC. This sequence joins TRBV2 and TRBJ2-6; possibly TRBD2 for D (5 bases). With 3 bases removed from V and 2 bases from J, the gap between germline ends came to 8 bases. Germline CDR1 reads SNHLY; CDR2 reads FYNNEI. The CDR3 length is 15 residues.

V usage is TRBV18 and J usage is TRBJ1-2, with D unclear. This CDR3 has 14 residues. V was trimmed by 3 bases and J by 4 bases, leaving 12 bases between them. Germline CDR1 and CDR2: KGHSH and LQKENI. DNA for the CDR3: TGTGCCAGCTCACCCTCGGGTCCCACCTATGGCTACACCTTC. Amino acid sequence: CASSPSGPTYGYTF.

The gene calls are TRBV5-4 and TRBJ2-7; 7 nucleotides line up with TRBD1. CDR1 SGHNT and CDR2 YYREEE come from the germline V gene (reference sequence). The length of the CDR3 is 16 residues. Trimming at V came to 3 bases and at J to 2 bases, leaving 11 bases not matched to a gene. CDR3 region: CASSSQGGALAYEQYF. DNA of the CDR3: TGTGCCAGCAGCTCTCAAGGGGGCGCGTTAGCCTACGAGCAGTACTTC.